This TCR beta chain was found in a study of blood T cell repertoires in COVID-19. Looking at the study overall: From the United States, Italy and Spain came samples of acute and convalescent COVID-19.

The study drew participants aged about 18 to 95 years from around 24 US areas. Germline V gives CDR1 SGDLS, CDR2 YYNGEE. The V gene end was trimmed by 2 bases and the J gene end by 6 bases; junction bases not matched to a gene: 7. The length of the CDR3 is 16 residues. Authors' processing steps: It was from reference gene primer amplification that nucleated cell counts were estimated. Sequenced by immunoSEQ multiplex PCR; TCRdb stores in-frame clones only, minus some. The V and J calls and the clone size are those of that table, but D and trimming were determined from the DNA. Among 250,000 to 350,000 clones listed, around 90% were seen once.

This rearrangement joins TRBV9 to TRBJ2-1, with TRBD2 matching 11 bases. The source of this sequence is a woman in her late teens or twenties with acute COVID-19. Specimen: PBMCs or T cells enriched from blood (not recorded which). CDR3 coding DNA: TGTGCCAGCAGCGTGGGTCGGGGACTAGCGGCCAATGAGCAGTTCTTC. Its translation is CASSVGRGLAANEQFF.